This TCR beta chain comes out of a study of OX40 agonist ivuxolimab in advanced cancers. Study details: Patients were given ivuxolimab, an antibody that agonizes OX40 (CD134). Overall study findings and caveats: Those patients achieving a partial response at 0.1-3.0 mg/kg showed among the lowest clonal expansion. CD4+ and CD8+ blood T cells expanded clonally by week 6 at 0.1 to 3.0 mg/kg.

TCRdb's table, derived via immunoSEQ multiplex PCR, lists solely in-frame clones and lacks some. The sample shows 72,000 or so clones, about 86% of them seen only once. Points on this clone: Its specificity is not known.

Blood got drawn at baseline, again on cycle 4 day 1, and then on cycle 7 day 1. The ends lost 5 bases at V and 1 base at J; junction bases unmatched: 7. The germline gives CDR1 LNHDA, CDR2 SQIVND (reference sequence). The CDR3 consists of 15 residues. The input for sequencing was CD4+ or CD8+ T cells sorted from blood, taken in a trial of the OX40 agonist ivuxolimab. The chain has TRBV19 and TRBJ1-1; 7 positions match TRBD1. The TCR was taken from an adult with an advanced solid tumor such as melanoma, head and neck, liver or kidney cancer. The CDR3 reads CASSAPRGGNTEAFF. The CDR3 region has the DNA TGTGCCAGTAGTGCTCCCAGGGGGGGGAACACTGAAGCTTTCTTT.